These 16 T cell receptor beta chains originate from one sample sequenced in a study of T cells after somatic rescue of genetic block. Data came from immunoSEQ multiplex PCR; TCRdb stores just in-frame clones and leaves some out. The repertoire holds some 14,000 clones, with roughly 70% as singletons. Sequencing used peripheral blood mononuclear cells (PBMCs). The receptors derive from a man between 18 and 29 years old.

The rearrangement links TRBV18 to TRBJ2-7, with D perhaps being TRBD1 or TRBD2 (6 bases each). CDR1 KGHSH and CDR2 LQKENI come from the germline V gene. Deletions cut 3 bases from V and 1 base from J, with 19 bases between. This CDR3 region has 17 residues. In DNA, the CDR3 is TGTGCCAGCTCACCCCTCGTATTAAGGGGGGAGTCCTACGAGCAGTACTTC. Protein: CASSPLVLRGESYEQYF. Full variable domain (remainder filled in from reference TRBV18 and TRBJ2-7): NAGVMQNPRHLVRRRGQEARLRCSPMKGHSHVYWYRQLPEEGLKFMVYLQKENIIDESGMPKERFSAEFPKEGPSILRIQQVVRGDSAAYFCASSPLVLRGESYEQYFGPGTRLTVT.

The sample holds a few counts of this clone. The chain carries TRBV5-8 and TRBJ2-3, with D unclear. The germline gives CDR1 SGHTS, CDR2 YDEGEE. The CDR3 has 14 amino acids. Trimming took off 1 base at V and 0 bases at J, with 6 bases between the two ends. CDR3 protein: CASSLSGSTDTQYF. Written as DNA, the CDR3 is TGTGCCAGCAGCTTGTCCGGGAGCACAGATACGCAGTATTTT.

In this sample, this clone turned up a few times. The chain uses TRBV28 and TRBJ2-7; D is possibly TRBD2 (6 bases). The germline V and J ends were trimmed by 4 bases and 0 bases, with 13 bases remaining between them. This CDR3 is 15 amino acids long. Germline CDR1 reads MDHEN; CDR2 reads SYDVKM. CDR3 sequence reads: CASSSAGTASYEQYF. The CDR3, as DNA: TGTGCCAGCAGTTCCGCCGGGACTGCCTCCTACGAGCAGTACTTC.

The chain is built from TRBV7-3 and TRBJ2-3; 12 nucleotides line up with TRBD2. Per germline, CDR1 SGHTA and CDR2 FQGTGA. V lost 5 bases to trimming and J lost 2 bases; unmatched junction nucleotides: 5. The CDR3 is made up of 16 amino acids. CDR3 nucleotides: TGTGCCAGCAGCCCTGGACTAGCGGGGTCCACAGATACGCAGTATTTT. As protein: CASSPGLAGSTDTQYF.

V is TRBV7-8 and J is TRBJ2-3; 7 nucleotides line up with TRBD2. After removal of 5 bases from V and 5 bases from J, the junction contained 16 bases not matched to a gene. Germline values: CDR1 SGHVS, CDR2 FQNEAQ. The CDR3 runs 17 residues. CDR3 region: CASSPKAYRGEEDTQYF. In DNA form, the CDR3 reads TGTGCCAGCAGCCCGAAAGCATATCGGGGGGAGGAAGATACGCAGTATTTT.

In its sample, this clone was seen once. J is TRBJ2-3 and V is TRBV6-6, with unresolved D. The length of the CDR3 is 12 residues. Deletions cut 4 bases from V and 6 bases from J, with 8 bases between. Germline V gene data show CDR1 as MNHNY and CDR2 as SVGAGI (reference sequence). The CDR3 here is CASSSTSDTQYF. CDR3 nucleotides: TGTGCCAGCAGTTCTACTTCTGATACGCAGTATTTT.

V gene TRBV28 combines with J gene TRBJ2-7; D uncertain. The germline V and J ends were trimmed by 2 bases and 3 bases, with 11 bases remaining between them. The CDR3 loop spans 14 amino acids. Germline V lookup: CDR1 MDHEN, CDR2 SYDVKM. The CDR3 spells CASSLVGPVYEQYF. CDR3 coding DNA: TGTGCCAGCAGTTTAGTTGGGCCAGTCTACGAGCAGTACTTC.

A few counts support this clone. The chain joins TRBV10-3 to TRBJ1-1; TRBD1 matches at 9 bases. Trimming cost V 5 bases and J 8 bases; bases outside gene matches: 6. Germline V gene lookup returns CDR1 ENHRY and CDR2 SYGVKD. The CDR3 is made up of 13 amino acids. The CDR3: CAISLGQGSEAFF. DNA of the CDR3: TGTGCCATCAGTCTGGGACAGGGTAGCGAAGCTTTCTTT.

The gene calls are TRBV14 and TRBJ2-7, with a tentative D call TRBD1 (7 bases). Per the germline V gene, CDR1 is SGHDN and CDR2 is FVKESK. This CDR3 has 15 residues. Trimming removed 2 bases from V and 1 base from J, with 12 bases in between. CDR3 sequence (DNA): TGTGCCAGCAGCCAATGGAGGGGGCCTTCCTACGAGCAGTACTTC. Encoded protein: CASSQWRGPSYEQYF.

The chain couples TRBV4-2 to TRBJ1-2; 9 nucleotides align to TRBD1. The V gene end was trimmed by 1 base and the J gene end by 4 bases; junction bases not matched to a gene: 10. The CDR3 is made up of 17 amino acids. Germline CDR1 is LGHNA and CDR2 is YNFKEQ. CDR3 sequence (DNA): TGTGCCAGCAGCCAAGCCGGACAGGGGCCCTTCGCCTATGGCTACACCTTC. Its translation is CASSQAGQGPFAYGYTF.

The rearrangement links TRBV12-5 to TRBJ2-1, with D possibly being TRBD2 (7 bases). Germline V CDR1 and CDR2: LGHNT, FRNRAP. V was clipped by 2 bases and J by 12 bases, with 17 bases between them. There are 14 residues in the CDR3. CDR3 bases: TGTGCTAGTGGTTTGCTCCACGGCGGGGGCCGGCAGTTCTTC. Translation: CASGLLHGGGRQFF.

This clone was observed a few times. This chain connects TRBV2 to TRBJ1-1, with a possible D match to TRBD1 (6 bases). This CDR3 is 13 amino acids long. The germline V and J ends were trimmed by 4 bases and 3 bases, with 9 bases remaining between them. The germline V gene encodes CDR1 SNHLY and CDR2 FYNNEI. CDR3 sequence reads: CASSATGDTEAFF. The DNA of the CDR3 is TGTGCCAGCAGTGCGACAGGAGACACTGAAGCTTTCTTT.

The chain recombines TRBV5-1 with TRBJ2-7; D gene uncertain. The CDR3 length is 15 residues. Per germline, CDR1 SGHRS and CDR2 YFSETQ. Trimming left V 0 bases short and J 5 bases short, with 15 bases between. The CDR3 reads CASSLGWLEYDEQYF. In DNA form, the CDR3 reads TGCGCCAGCAGCTTGGGGTGGCTAGAGTACGACGAGCAGTACTTC.

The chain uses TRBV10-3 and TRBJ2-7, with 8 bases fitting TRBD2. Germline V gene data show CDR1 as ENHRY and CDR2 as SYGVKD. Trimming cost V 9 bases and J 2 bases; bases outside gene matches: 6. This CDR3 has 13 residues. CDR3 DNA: TGTGCCATGAGCGGGAGTGGGACCTACGAGCAGTACTTC. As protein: CAMSGSGTYEQYF.

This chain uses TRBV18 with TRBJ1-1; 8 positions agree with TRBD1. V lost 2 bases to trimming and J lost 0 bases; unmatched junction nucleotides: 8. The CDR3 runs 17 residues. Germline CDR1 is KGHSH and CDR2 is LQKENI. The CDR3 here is CASSPRTGLPMNTEAFF. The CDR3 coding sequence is TGTGCCAGCTCACCAAGGACAGGGCTGCCAATGAACACTGAAGCTTTCTTT.

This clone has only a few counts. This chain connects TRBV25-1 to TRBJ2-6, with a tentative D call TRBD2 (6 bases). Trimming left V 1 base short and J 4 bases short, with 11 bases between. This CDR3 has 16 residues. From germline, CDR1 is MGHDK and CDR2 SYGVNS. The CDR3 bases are TGTGCCAGCAGTGAATCTGGGAGGACCGGGGCCAACGTCCTGACTTTC. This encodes CASSESGRTGANVLTF.